This TCR beta chain was documented in a study of blood T cell repertoires in COVID-19. Symptom resolution, clearance, or two negative PCRs marked the recovered donors of Cohort 3. Sequencing was performed with immunoSEQ multiplex PCR; in TCRdb, only in-frame clones are kept and a portion is missing. Found here are around 300,000 clones, approximately 89% of them singletons; the top ten hold about 5.2%. Germline CDR1 SNHLY, CDR2 FYNNEI. V lost 3 bases and J lost 7, with 9 bases in between. The CDR3 extends over 12 amino acids. The rearrangement links TRBV2 to TRBJ2-5; no definite D call. The clonotype was recovered from a woman between 25 and 40 years old who had recovered from COVID-19. The sequencing sample was made of PBMCs or T cells enriched from blood (not recorded which). The CDR3 sequence: CASSDTYGTQYF. In nucleotides, the CDR3 is TGTGCCAGCAGTGACACCTATGGGACCCAGTACTTC.